This T cell receptor beta chain emerged from a study of radiotherapy plus CTLA-4 blockade in lung cancer. In the study overall: Disease control was seen in approximately 29% of patients, objective responses in about 19%. Study outcomes and limitations: Reports identified early blood T cell clone dynamics, with interferon-beta, as the best response predictor. Clones derived from tumor TCRs expanded in blood after radiotherapy plus ipilimumab.

The J segment lost 1 base and the V segment lost 6 bases, leaving 4 bases of the junction unmatched. Looked up from germline, CDR1 is GTSNPN and CDR2 is SVGIG (reference sequence). The CDR3 contains 13 residues. To note about this clone: What it binds is unknown.

Assay used: immunoSEQ multiplex PCR; TCRdb lists only in-frame clones, some missing. The table has 43,000 or so clones, around 73% seen once. CTLA-4 blockade with ipilimumab, together with focal radiation, was given to patients with chemo-refractory metastatic non-small-cell lung cancer. The sequenced sample was peripheral blood, obtained from a patient treated with radiotherapy plus ipilimumab. The clonotype was recovered from a human donor with non-small cell lung cancer who had a complete response to radiotherapy plus ipilimumab. This rearrangement joins TRBV30 to TRBJ1-1, with TRBD1 matching over 8 bases. The DNA for the CDR3 is TGTGCCTGTCTGGACAGGGCGAACACTGAAGCTTTCTTT. Translated, it gives CACLDRANTEAFF.